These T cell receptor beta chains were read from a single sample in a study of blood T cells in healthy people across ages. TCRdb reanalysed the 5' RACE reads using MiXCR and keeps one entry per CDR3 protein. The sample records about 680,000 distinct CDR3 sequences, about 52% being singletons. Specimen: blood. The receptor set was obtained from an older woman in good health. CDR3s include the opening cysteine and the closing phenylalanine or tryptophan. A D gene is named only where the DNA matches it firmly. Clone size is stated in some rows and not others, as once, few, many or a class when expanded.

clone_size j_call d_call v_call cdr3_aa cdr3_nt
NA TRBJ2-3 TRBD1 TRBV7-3 CASSLPGTGGVDTLYF TGTGCCAGCAGCTTACCCGGGACAGGTGGTGTAGATACGCTGTATTTT
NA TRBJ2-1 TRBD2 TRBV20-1 CSARASGIYNEQFF TGCAGTGCTAGAGCTAGCGGGATTTACAATGAGCAGTTCTTC
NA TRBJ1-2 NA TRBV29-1 CSVEDWGGYTF TGCAGCGTTGAAGATTGGGGGGGCTACACCTTC
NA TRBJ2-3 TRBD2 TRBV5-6 CASSLAGFVDTQYF TGTGCCAGCAGCTTAGCGGGATTTGTGGATACGCAGTATTTT
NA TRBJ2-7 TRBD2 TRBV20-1 CSASAGGYYEQYF TGCAGTGCTAGTGCGGGGGGCTATTACGAGCAGTACTTC
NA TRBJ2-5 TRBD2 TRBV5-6 CASATLAGGRGTQYF TGTGCCAGCGCTACCCTCGCGGGAGGGAGAGGGACCCAGTACTTC
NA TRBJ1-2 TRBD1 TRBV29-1 CSVYGQGKVGYTF TGCAGCGTTTACGGACAGGGTAAAGTTGGCTACACCTTC
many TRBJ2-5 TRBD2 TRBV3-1 CASSQGERSGEETQYF TGTGCCAGCAGCCAAGGGGAACGTAGCGGGGAAGAGACCCAGTACTTC
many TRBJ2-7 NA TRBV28 CASSLVRGPYEQYF TGTGCCAGCAGTTTAGTCCGAGGACCCTACGAGCAGTACTTC
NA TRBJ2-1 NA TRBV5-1 CASSLDLLDEQFF TGCGCCAGCAGCTTGGATCTATTGGATGAGCAGTTCTTC
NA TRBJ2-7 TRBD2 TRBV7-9 CASSPPGRDYEQYF TGTGCCAGCAGCCCCCCCGGGAGGGATTACGAGCAGTACTTC
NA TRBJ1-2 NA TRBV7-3 CASSLRDGENYGYTF TGTGCCAGCAGCTTGAGGGACGGCGAGAACTATGGCTACACCTTC
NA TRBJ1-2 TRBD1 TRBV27 CASSELGTVTKGYTF TGTGCCAGCAGTGAACTCGGGACAGTTACCAAGGGCTACACCTTC
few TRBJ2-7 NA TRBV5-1 CASSRSGDATYEQYF TGCGCCAGCAGTAGATCCGGGGACGCAACCTACGAGCAGTACTTC
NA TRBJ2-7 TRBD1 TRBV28 CASSLDRDGEQYF TGTGCCAGCAGTTTAGACAGGGATGGCGAGCAGTACTTC
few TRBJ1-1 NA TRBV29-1 CSVRRGRNTEAFF TGCAGCGTTCGGCGGGGGCGAAACACTGAAGCTTTCTTT
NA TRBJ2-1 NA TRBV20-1 CSAPPSIGSTYNEQFF TGCAGTGCCCCCCCCTCGATTGGGTCAACCTACAATGAGCAGTTCTTC
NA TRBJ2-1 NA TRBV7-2 CASSLARGDFVNKQFF TGTGCCAGCAGCTTAGCGAGGGGGGATTTTGTGAATAAGCAGTTCTTC
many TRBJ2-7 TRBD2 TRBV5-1 CASSAGTSGASYEQYF TGCGCCAGCAGCGCCGGGACTAGCGGAGCCTCCTACGAGCAGTACTTC
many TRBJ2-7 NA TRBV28 CASSLGGQTYEQYF TGTGCCAGCAGTTTGGGGGGGCAGACCTACGAGCAGTACTTC
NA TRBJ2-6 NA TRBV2 CASRSSASGANVLTF TGTGCCAGCAGGAGTAGTGCCTCTGGGGCCAACGTCCTGACTTTC
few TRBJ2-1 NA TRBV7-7 CASSLVRGNEQFF TGTGCTAGCAGCTTAGTGAGGGGTAATGAGCAGTTCTTC
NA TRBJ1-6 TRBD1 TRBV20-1 CSARGTGGIRDSPLHF TGCAGTGCTAGAGGGACAGGGGGCATTCGGGATTCACCCCTCCACTTT
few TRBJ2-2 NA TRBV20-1 CSARAVGGTGELFF TGCAGTGCTAGAGCAGTAGGCGGCACCGGGGAGCTGTTTTTT
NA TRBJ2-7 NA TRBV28 CASSFLRVGGSYEQYF TGTGCCAGCAGTTTCCTTAGGGTGGGGGGCTCCTACGAGCAGTACTTC
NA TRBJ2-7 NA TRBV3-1 CASSQDSGPLLEQYF TGTGCCAGCAGCCAAGATTCAGGACCCCTACTCGAGCAGTACTTC
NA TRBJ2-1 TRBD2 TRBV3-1 CASSQEWRLAGGDEQFF TGTGCCAGCAGCCAAGAGTGGAGACTAGCGGGCGGCGATGAGCAGTTCTTC
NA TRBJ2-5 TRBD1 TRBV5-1 CASSFVQGLEETQYF TGCGCCAGCAGCTTTGTACAGGGGCTGGAAGAGACCCAGTACTTC
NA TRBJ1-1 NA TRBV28 CASSLLGAEAFF TGTGCCAGCAGTTTATTGGGGGCTGAAGCTTTCTTT
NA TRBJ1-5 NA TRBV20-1 CSARDIRGDQPQHF TGCAGTGCTAGAGATATCAGGGGTGATCAGCCCCAGCATTTT
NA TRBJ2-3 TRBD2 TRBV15 CATSSLSGTSPATDTQYF TGTGCCACCAGCAGTTTATCCGGGACTAGCCCTGCGACAGATACGCAGTATTTT
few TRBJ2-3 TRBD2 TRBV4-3 CASSQEGGGGTDTQYF TGCGCCAGCAGCCAAGAGGGGGGGGGTGGCACAGATACGCAGTATTTT
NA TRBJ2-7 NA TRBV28 CASSDPGISYEQYF TGTGCCAGCAGTGACCCCGGGATCTCCTACGAGCAGTACTTC
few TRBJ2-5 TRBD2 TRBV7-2 CASSLAARGRTSQYF TGTGCCAGCAGCTTAGCGGCCCGCGGGAGGACGTCCCAGTACTTC
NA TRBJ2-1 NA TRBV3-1 CASSHTAGEQFF TGTGCCAGCAGCCACACGGCTGGTGAGCAGTTCTTC
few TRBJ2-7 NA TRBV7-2 CASSLNWMGGTSSYEQYF TGTGCCAGCAGCTTAAATTGGATGGGCGGGACAAGCTCCTACGAGCAGTACTTC
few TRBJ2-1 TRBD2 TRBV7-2 CASTPLAGGQVEQFF TGTGCCAGCACCCCCCTAGCGGGAGGTCAGGTTGAGCAGTTCTTC
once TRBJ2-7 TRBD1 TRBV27 CASSFIVGTVKPSEQYF TGTGCCAGCAGTTTCATCGTGGGGACAGTGAAGCCCTCCGAGCAGTACTTC
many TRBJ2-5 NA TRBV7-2 CASSLGLSKGRGSQETQYF TGTGCCAGCAGCTTAGGCCTTTCTAAGGGGAGAGGGTCGCAAGAGACCCAGTACTTC
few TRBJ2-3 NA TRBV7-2 CASSLGLGIPTDTQYF TGTGCCAGCAGCTTAGGTCTGGGAATTCCCACAGATACGCAGTATTTT
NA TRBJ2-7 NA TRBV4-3 CASTRVYEQYF TGCGCCAGCACCAGGGTCTACGAGCAGTACTTC
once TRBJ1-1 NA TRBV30 CAWSVLRTASNTEAFF TGTGCCTGGAGTGTACTCCGGACAGCCTCAAACACTGAAGCTTTCTTT
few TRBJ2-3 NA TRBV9 CASSVAVADTQYF TGTGCCAGCAGCGTAGCTGTAGCCGATACGCAGTATTTT
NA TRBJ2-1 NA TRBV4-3 CASSQAAVGAPNEQFF TGCGCCAGCAGCCAAGCCGCGGTGGGGGCGCCTAATGAGCAGTTCTTC
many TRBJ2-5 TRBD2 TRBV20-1 CSARVGRATFRKETQYF TGCAGTGCTAGAGTCGGGAGGGCCACCTTTAGGAAAGAGACCCAGTACTTC
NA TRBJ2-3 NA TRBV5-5 CASSLAAGEWPDTQYF TGTGCCAGCAGCTTGGCCGCAGGGGAATGGCCAGATACGCAGTATTTT
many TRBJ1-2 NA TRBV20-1 CSATQRQASYGYTF TGCAGTGCTACACAGCGACAGGCCAGCTATGGCTACACCTTC
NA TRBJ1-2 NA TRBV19 CASTDKPLEGYTF TGTGCCAGTACCGACAAACCACTGGAGGGCTACACCTTC